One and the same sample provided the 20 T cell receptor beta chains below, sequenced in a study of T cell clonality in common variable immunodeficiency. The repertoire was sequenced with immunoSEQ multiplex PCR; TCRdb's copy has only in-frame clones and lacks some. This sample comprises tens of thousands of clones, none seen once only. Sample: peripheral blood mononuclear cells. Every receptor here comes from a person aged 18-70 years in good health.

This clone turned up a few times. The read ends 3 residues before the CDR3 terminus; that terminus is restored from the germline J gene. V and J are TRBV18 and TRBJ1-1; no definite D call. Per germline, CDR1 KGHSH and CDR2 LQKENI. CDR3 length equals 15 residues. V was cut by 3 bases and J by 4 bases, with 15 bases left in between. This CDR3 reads CASSPVSGSGTEAFF. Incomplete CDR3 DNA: TGTGCCAGCTCACCCGTTTCCGGGTCCGGCACTGAA. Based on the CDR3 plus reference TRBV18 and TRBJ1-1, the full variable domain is NAGVMQNPRHLVRRRGQEARLRCSPMKGHSHVYWYRQLPEEGLKFMVYLQKENIIDESGMPKERFSAEFPKEGPSILRIQQVVRGDSAAYFCASSPVSGSGTEAFFGQGTRLTVV.

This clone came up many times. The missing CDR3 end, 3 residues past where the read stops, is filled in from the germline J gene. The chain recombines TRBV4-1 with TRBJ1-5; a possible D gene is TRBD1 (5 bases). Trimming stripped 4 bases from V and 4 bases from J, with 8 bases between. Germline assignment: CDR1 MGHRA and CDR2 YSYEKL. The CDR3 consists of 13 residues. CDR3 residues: CASSRGDNQPQHF. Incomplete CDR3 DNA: TGCGCCAGCAGCCGGGGGGATAATCAGCCC.

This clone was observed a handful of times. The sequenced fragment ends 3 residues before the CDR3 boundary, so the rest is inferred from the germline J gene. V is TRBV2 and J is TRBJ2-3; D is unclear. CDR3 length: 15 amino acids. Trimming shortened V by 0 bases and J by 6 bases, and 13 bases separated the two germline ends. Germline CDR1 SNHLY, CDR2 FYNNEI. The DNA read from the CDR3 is TGTGCCAGCAGTGAAGCGTTTGGTAGCCGGGATACG. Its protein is CASSEAFGSRDT. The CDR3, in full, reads CASSEAFGSRDTQYF.

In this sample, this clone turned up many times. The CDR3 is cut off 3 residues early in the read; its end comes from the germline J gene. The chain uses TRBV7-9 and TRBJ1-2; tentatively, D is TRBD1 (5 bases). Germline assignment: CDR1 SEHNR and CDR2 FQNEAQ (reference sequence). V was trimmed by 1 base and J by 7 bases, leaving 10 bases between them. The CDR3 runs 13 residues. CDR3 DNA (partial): TGTGCCAGCAGCTTAGAAGGGGTAGTTGGC. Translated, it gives CASSLEGVVG. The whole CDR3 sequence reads CASSLEGVVGYTF. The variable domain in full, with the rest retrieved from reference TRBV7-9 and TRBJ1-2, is DTGVSQNPRHKITKRGQNVTFRCDPISEHNRLYWYRQTLGQGPEFLTYFQNEAQLEKSRLLSDRFSAERPKGSFSTLEIQRTEQGDSAMYLCASSLEGVVGYTFGSGTRLTVV.

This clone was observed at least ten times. Partial CDR3 DNA: TGTGCCAGCAGCATGGACAGCTCTGGAAACACC. It is translated as CASSMDSSGNT. The CDR3 reads in full as CASSMDSSGNTIYF. This chain links TRBV11-2 with TRBJ1-3; a weak D match, TRBD1 (6 bases). The CDR3 goes on 3 residues after the read ends, and that part is filled in from the germline J gene. CDR3 size: 14 residues. Germline values: CDR1 SGHAT, CDR2 FQNNGV. Trimming removed 5 bases at V and 0 bases at J, with 8 bases between.

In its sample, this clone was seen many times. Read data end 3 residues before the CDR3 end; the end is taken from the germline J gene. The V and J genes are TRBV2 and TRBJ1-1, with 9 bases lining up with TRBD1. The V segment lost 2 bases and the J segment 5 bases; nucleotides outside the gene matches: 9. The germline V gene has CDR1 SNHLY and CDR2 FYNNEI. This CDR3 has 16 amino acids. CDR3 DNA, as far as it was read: TGTGCCAGCAGTGAAAGGCCGGGACAGGGTTGGACTGAA. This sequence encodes CASSERPGQGWTE. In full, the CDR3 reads CASSERPGQGWTEAFF. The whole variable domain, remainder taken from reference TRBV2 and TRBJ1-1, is EPEVTQTPSHQVTQMGQEVILRCVPISNHLYFYWYRQILGQKVEFLVSFYNNEISEKSEIFDDQFSVERPDGSNFTLKIRSTKLEDSAMYFCASSERPGQGWTEAFFGQGTRLTVV.

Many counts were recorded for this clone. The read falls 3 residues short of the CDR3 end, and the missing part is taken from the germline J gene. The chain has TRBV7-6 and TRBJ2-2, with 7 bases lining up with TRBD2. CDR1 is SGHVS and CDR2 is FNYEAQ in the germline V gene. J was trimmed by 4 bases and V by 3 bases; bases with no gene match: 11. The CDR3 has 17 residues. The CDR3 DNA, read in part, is TGTGCCAGCAGCTTGGGTCCGAGCGGGACCCTCACCGGGGAG. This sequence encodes CASSLGPSGTLTGE. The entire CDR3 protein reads CASSLGPSGTLTGELFF.

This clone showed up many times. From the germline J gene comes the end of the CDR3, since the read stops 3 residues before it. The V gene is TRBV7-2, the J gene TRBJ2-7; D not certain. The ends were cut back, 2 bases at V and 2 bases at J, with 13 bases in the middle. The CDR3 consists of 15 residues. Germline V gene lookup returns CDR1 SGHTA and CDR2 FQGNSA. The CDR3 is CASSLNGQATYEQYF. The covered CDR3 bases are TGTGCCAGCAGCTTAAACGGTCAAGCCACCTACGAG.

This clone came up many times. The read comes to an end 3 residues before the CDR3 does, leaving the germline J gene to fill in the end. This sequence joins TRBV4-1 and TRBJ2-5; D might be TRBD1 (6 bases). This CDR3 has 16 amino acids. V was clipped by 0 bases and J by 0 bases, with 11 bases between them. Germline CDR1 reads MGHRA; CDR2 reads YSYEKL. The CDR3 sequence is CASSQDKDSYQETQYF. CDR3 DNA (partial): TGCGCCAGCAGCCAAGATAAGGACAGTTACCAAGAGACC.

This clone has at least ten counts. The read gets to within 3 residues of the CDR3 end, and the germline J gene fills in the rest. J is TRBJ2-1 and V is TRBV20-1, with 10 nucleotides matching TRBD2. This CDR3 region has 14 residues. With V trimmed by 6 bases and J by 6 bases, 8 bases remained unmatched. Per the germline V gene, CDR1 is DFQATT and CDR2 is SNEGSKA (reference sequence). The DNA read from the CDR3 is TGCAGTGCCGGAGGGGCTAGCGGGAGCAATGAG. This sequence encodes CSAGGASGSNE. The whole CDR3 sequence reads CSAGGASGSNEQFF.

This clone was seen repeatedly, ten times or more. CDR3 sequence reads: CASKDRVTGELFF. The sequenced part of the CDR3 DNA is TGTGCCAGCAAGGACAGGGTCACCGGGGAG. The chain carries TRBV2 and TRBJ2-2, with 8 bases lining up with TRBD1. The CDR3 is cut off 3 residues early in the read; its end comes from the germline J gene. V trimming: 7 bases; J trimming: 4 bases; junction bases outside the gene matches: 2. The germline CDR1 and CDR2 sequences are SNHLY and FYNNEI. The CDR3 runs 13 residues.

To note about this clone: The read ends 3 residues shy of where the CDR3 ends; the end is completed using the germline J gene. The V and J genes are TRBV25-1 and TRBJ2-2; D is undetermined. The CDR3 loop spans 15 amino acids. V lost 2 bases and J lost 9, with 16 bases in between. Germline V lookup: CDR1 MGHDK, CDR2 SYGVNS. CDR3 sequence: CASSEPGSPYRELFF. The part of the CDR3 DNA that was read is TGTGCCAGCAGTGAACCGGGTAGCCCTTACCGGGAG.

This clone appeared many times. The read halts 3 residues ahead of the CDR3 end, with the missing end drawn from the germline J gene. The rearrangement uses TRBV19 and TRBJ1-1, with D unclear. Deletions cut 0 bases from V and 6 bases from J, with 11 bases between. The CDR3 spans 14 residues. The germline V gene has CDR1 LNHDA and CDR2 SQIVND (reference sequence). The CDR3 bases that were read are TGTGCCAGTAGTATAGATCTGACCGGGTCTGAA. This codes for CASSIDLTGSE. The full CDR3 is CASSIDLTGSEAFF.

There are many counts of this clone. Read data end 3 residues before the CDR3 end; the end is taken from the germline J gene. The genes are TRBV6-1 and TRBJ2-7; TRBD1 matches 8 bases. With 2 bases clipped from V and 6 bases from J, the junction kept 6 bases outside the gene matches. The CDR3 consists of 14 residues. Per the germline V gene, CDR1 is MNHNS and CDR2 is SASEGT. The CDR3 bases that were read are TGTGCCAGCAGTGAAACGGCAGGGGGCTCCGAG. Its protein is CASSETAGGSE. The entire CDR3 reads CASSETAGGSEQYF.

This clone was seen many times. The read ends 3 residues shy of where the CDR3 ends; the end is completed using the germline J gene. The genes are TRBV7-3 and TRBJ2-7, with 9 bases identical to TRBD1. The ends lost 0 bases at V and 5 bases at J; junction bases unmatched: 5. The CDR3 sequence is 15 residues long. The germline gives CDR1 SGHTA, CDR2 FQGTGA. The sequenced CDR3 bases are TGTGCCAGCAGCTTAACGTTAGGGACAGGGAACGAG. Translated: CASSLTLGTGNE. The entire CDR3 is CASSLTLGTGNEQYF.

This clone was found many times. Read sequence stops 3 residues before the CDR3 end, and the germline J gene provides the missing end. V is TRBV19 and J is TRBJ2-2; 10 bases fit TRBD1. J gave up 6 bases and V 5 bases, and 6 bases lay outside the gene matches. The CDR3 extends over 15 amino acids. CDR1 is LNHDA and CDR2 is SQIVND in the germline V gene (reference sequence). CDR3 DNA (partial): TGTGCCAGTAGTCCTCGGACAGGGGGGGCCGGGGAG. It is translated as CASSPRTGGAGE. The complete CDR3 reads CASSPRTGGAGELFF.

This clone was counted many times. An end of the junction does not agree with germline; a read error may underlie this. CDR3 DNA, as far as it was read: TGTGCTAGCAGCCTAGGAGTCGGACAGGGGGCGGATAATGAG. As protein: CASSLGVGQGADNE. The full CDR3 protein reads CASSLGVGQGADNEQFF. The chain combines TRBV7-7 with TRBJ2-1, with 11 nucleotides matching TRBD1. The read gets to within 3 residues of the CDR3 end, and the germline J gene fills in the rest. The CDR3 has 17 residues. Per the germline V gene, CDR1 is SSHAT and CDR2 is FNYEAQ (reference sequence).

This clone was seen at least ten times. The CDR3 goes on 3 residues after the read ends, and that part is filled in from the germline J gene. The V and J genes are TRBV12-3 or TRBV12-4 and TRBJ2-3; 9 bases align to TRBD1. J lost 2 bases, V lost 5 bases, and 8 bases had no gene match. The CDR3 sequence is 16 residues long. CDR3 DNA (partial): TGTGCCAGCAGTCCCGGGACAGGGCGGGCCACAGATACG. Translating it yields CASSPGTGRATDT. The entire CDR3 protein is CASSPGTGRATDTQYF.

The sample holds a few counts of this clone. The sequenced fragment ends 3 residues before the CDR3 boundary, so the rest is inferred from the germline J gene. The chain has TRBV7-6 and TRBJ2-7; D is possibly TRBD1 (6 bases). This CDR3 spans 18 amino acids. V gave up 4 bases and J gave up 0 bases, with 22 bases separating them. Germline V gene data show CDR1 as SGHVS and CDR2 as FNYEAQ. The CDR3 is CASSSADTGTLSSYEQYF. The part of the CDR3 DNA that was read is TGTGCCAGCAGCTCCGCCGACACCGGGACACTCAGCTCCTACGAG.

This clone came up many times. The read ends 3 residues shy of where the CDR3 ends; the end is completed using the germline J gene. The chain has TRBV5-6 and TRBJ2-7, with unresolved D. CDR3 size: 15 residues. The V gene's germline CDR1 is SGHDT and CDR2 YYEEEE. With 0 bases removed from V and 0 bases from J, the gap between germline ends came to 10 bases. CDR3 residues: CASSLGGLSSYEQYF. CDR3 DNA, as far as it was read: TGTGCCAGCAGCTTGGGTGGCTTGAGCTCCTACGAG.